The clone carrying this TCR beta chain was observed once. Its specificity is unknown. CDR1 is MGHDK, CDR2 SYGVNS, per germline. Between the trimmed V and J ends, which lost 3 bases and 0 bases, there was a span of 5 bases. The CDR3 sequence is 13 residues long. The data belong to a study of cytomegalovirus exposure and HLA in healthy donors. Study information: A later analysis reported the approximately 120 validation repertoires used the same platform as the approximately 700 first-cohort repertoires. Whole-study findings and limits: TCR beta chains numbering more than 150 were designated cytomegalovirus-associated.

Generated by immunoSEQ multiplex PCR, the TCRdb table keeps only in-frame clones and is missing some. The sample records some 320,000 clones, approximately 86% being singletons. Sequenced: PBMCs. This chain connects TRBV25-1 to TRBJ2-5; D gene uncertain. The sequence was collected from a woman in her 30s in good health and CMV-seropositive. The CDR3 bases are TGTGCCAGCAGTGATTTGTACCAAGAGACCCAGTACTTC. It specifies CASSDLYQETQYF.